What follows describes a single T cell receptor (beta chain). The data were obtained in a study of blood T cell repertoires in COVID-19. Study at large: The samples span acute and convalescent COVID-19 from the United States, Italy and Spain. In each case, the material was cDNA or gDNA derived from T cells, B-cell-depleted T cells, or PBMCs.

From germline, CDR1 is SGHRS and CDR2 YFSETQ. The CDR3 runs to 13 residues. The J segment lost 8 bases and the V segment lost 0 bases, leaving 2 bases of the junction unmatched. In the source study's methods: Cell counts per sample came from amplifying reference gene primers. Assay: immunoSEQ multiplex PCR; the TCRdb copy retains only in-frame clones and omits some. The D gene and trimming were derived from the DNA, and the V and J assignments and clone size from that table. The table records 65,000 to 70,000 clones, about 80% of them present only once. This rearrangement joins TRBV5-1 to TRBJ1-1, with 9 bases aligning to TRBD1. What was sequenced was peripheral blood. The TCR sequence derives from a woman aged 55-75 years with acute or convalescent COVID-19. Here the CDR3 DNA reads TGCGCCAGCAGCTTGGGGGACAGGGAAGAAGCTTTCTTT. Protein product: CASSLGDREEAFF. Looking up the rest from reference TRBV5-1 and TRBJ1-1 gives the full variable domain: KAGVTQTPRYLIKTRGQQVTLSCSPISGHRSVSWYQQTPGQGLQFLFEYFSETQRNKGNFPGRFSGRQFSNSRSEMNVSTLELGDSALYLCASSLGDREEAFFGQGTRLTVV.